This T cell receptor beta chain was identified in a study of T cell responses to AZD1222 COVID-19 vaccine. Findings and limits, study-wide: Researchers report vaccine-associated CD4 TCRs spanning spike, with dominance at 160-218 and 743-854.

Assay: immunoSEQ multiplex PCR; the TCRdb copy retains only in-frame clones and omits some. The repertoire holds approximately 300,000 clones, with 90% to 95% as singletons. Notes on this clone: Its antigen remains unidentified.

This receptor was taken from an adult who received the AZD1222 COVID-19 vaccine. Sequencing was performed on peripheral blood, taken 28 days after the second AZD1222 dose.

The CDR3 nucleotides are TGTGCCAGCAGCCGGACAGACAGGGGAACTTCACCCCTCCACTTT. Its translation: CASSRTDRGTSPLHF. V is TRBV4-2 and J is TRBJ1-6; 8 bases align to TRBD1. Germline trimming cut 4 bases from V and 9 bases from J; bases unmatched to any gene: 8. This CDR3 comprises 15 residues. Germline CDR1 reads LGHNA; CDR2 reads YNFKEQ.